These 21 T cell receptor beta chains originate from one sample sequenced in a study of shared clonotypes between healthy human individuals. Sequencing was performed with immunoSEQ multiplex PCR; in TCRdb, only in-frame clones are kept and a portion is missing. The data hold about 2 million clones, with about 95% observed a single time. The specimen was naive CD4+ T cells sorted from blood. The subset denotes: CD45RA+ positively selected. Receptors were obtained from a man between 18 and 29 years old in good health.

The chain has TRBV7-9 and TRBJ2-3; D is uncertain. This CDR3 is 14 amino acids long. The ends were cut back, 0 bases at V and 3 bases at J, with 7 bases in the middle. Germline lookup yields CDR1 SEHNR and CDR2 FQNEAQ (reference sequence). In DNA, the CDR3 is TGTGCCAGCAGCTTAGCGGTAGAAACAGATACGCAGTATTTT. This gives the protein CASSLAVETDTQYF.

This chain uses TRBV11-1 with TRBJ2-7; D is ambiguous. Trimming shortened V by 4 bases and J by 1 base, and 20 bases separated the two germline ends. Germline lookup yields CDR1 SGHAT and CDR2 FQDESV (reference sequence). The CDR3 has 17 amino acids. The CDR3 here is CASSSPPLEEESYEQYF. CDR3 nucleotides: TGTGCCAGCAGCTCCCCACCCCTAGAAGAAGAATCCTACGAGCAGTACTTC. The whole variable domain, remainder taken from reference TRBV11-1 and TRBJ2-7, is EAEVAQSPRYKITEKSQAVAFWCDPISGHATLYWYRQILGQGPELLVQFQDESVVDDSQLPKDRFSAERLKGVDSTLKIQPAELGDSAMYLCASSSPPLEEESYEQYFGPGTRLTVT.

This CDR3 is CASSYSRTHKSEKLFF. The CDR3 bases are TGTGCCAGCAGTTACTCCCGGACTCACAAGAGTGAAAAACTGTTTTTT. The rearrangement links TRBV6-5 to TRBJ1-4; no clear D gene. Trimming pared 0 bases from V and 7 bases from J, leaving 15 bases between. Germline V gene sequence: CDR1 MNHEY, CDR2 SVGAGI. This CDR3 is built from 16 residues.

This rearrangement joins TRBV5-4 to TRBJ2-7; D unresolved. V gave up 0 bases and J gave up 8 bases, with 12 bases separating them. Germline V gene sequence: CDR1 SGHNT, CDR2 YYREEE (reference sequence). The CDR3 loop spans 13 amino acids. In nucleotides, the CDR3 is TGTGCCAGCAGCTTGGGGGGTCTAGGACAGCAGTACTTC. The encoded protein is CASSLGGLGQQYF.

DNA for the CDR3: TGTGCCAGCAGTCCGTCCCTAGCGGGAGTTTCGTCCTACAATGAGCAGTTCTTC. Protein sequence: CASSPSLAGVSSYNEQFF. The V gene is TRBV6-4, the J gene TRBJ2-1, with TRBD2 matching over 10 bases. CDR1 is MRHNA and CDR2 is SNTAGT in the germline V gene. Germline trimming cut 5 bases from V and 1 base from J; bases unmatched to any gene: 11. CDR3 size: 18 residues.

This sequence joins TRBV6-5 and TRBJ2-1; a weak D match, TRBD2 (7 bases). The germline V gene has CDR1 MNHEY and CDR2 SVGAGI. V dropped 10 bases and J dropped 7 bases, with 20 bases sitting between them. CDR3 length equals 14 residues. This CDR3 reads CATKRGGASNEQFF. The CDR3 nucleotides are TGTGCCACCAAAAGAGGGGGGGCAAGTAATGAGCAGTTCTTC.

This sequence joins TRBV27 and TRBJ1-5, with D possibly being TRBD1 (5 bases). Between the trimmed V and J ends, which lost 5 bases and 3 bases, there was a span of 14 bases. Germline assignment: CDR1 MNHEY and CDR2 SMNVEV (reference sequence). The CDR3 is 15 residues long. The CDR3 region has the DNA TGTGCCAGCAGTCCGGGGACCGTGAACAATCAGCCCCAGCATTTT. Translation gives CASSPGTVNNQPQHF.

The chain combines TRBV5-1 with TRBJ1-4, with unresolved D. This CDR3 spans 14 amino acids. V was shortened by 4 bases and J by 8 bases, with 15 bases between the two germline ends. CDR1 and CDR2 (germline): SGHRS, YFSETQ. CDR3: CASSRTPAQEKLFF. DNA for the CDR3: TGCGCCAGCAGCAGGACCCCAGCACAGGAAAAACTGTTTTTT.

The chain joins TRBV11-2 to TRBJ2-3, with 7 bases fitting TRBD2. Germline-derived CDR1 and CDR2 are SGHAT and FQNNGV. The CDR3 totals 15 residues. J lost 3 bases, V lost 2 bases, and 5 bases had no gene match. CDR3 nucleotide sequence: TGTGCCAGCAGCTTAAGTCTAGCGGCGACAGATACGCAGTATTTT. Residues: CASSLSLAATDTQYF.

CDR3 DNA: TGTGCCAGTAGTATAGCTTGGGGGGAGACCCAGTACTTC. It translates to CASSIAWGETQYF. The rearrangement joins TRBV19 to TRBJ2-5, with D perhaps assigned TRBD1 or TRBD2 (5 bases each). Trimming left V 1 base short and J 5 bases short, with 8 bases between. Germline V gene lookup returns CDR1 LNHDA and CDR2 SQIVND (reference sequence). CDR3 length: 13 residues.

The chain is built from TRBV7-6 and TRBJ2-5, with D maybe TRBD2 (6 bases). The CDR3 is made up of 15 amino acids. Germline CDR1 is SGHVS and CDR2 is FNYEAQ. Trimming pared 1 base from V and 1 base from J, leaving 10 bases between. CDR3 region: CASSLGGGVQETQYF. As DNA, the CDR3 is TGTGCCAGCAGCTTAGGGGGCGGGGTCCAAGAGACCCAGTACTTC.

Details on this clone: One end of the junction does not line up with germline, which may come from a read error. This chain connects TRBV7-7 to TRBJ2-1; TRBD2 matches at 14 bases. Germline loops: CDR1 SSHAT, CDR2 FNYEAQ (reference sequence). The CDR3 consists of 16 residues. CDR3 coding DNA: TGTGCTAGCAGCGCCGGACTAGCGGGAGGAGAAGATGAGCAGTTCTTC. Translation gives CASSAGLAGGEDEQFF.

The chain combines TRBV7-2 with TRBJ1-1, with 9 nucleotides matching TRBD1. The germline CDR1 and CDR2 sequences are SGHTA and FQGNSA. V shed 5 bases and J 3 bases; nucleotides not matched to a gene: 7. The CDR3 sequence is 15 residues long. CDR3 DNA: TGTGCCAGCAGCCCACAGACAGGGGGTTACACTGAAGCTTTCTTT. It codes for CASSPQTGGYTEAFF.

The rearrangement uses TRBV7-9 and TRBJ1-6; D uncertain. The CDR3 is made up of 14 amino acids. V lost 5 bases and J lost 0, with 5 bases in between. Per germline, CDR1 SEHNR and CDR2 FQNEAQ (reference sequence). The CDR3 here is CASSRGSYNSPLHF. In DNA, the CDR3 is TGTGCCAGCAGCCGCGGCTCCTATAATTCACCCCTCCACTTT. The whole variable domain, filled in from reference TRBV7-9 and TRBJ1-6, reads DTGVSQNPRHKITKRGQNVTFRCDPISEHNRLYWYRQTLGQGPEFLTYFQNEAQLEKSRLLSDRFSAERPKGSFSTLEIQRTEQGDSAMYLCASSRGSYNSPLHFGNGTRLTVT.

The CDR3 coding sequence is TGTGCCATCAGTGGGCTCCCCGCGGCAGGGGAACACAATGAGCAGTTCTTC. Its protein product is CAISGLPAAGEHNEQFF. The chain joins TRBV10-3 to TRBJ2-1, with D tentatively TRBD1 (6 bases). The CDR3 runs 17 residues. The germline gives CDR1 ENHRY, CDR2 SYGVKD. V lost 4 bases and J lost 5, with 21 bases in between.

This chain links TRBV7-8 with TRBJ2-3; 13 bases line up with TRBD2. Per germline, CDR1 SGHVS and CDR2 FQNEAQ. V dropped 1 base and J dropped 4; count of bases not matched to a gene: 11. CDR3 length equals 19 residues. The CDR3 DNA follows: TGTGCCAGCAGCTTAGGTTGGGGGAGGACTAGCGGGAGACCAGATACGCAGTATTTT. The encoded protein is CASSLGWGRTSGRPDTQYF.

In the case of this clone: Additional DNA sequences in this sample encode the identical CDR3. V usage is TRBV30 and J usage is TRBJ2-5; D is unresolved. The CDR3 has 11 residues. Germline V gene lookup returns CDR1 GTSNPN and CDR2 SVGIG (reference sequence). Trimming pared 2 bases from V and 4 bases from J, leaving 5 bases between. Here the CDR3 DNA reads TGTGCCTGGAGTTTAGGAGAGACCCAGTACTTC. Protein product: CAWSLGETQYF.

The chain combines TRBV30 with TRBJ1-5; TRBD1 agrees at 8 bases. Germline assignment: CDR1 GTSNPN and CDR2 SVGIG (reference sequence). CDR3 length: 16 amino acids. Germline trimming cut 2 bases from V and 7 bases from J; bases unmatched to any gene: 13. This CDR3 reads CAWSPYTGGSRQPQHF. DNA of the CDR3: TGTGCCTGGAGTCCCTATACAGGGGGTTCGAGACAGCCCCAGCATTTT.

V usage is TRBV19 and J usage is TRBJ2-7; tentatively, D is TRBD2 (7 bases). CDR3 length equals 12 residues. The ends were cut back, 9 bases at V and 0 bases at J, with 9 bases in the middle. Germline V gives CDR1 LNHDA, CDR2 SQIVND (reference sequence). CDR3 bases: TGTGCCAGCGCGGGGGCCTCCTACGAGCAGTACTTC. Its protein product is CASAGASYEQYF.

The CDR3: CASSLAGQRNFGKLFF. The CDR3 DNA sequence: TGTGCCAGCAGCTTAGCGGGTCAGAGAAATTTCGGAAAACTGTTTTTT. The chain couples TRBV7-2 to TRBJ1-4; D is unclear. Trimming stripped 0 bases from V and 10 bases from J, with 18 bases between. This CDR3 spans 16 amino acids. The germline V gene encodes CDR1 SGHTA and CDR2 FQGNSA.

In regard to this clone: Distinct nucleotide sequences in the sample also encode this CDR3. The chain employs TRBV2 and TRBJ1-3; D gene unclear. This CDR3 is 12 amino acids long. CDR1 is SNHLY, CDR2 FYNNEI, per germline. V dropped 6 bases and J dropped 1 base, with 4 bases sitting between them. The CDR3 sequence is CASRGSGNTIYF. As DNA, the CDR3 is TGTGCCAGCAGAGGATCTGGAAACACCATATATTTT.